This T cell receptor (beta chain) was profiled in a study of graft-versus-host responses after intestinal transplantation. At the level of the study: All recipients got anti-thymocyte globulin induction, then tacrolimus and steroids for approximately three years. Study outcomes and limitations: The authors found GvH clones in recipient marrow, some appearing first in ileum or blood. Individuals carrying graft-donor T cell macrochimerism showed high graft-versus-host to host-versus-graft clonal ratios in allografts.

Assay: immunoSEQ multiplex PCR; the TCRdb copy retains only in-frame clones and omits some. Among about 130,000 clones listed, about nine tenths were seen once. The length of the CDR3 is 16 residues. Germline CDR1 reads LNHNV; CDR2 reads YYDKDF (reference sequence). The ends were cut back, 0 bases at V and 0 bases at J, with 11 bases in the middle. With regard to this clone: What it binds is not known.

The rearrangement uses TRBV15 and TRBJ1-2; no clear D. This clonotype originated in a human donor who received an intestinal transplant. Sequencing was performed on unstimulated CD4+ T cells sorted from spleen or lymph node cells, taken before intestinal transplant. CDR3 DNA sequence: TGTGCCACCAGCAGAGAGGCACGGGCGCCTAACTATGGCTACACCTTC. Translation: CATSREARAPNYGYTF.